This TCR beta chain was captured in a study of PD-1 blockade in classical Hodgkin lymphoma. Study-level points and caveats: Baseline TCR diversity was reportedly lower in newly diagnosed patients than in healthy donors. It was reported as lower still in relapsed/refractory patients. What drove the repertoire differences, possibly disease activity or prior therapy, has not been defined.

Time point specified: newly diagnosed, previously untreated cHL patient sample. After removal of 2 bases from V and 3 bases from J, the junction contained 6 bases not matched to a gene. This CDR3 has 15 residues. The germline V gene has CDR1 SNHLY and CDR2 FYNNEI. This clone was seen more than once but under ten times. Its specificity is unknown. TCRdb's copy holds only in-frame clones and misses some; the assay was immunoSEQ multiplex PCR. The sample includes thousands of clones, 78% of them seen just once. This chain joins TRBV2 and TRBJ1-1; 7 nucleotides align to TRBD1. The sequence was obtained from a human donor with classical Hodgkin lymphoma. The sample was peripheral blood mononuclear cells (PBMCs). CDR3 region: CASSEWGDRYTEAFF. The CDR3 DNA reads TGTGCCAGCAGTGAATGGGGGGACAGATACACTGAAGCTTTCTTT. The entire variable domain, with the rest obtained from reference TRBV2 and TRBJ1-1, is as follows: EPEVTQTPSHQVTQMGQEVILRCVPISNHLYFYWYRQILGQKVEFLVSFYNNEISEKSEIFDDQFSVERPDGSNFTLKIRSTKLEDSAMYFCASSEWGDRYTEAFFGQGTRLTVV.